Given below is one T cell receptor beta chain in context. Its antigen is unidentified. The data stem from a study of cytomegalovirus exposure and HLA in healthy donors. Overall study results and limits: It was likely that a cluster of highly shared sequence variants was a sequencing artifact. Across donors, sequencing depth was assumed by presence/absence analyses to be roughly uniform. In vitro experiments confirmed that three CMV-associated chains were specific for CMV antigens.

Primers: 60 Vbeta forward and 13 Jbeta reverse. Produced via immunoSEQ multiplex PCR; TCRdb's table is partial and in-frame only. Of roughly 130,000 clones in the sample, around 80% were seen once. Germline assignment: CDR1 GTSNPN and CDR2 SVGIG (reference sequence). The CDR3 is 12 amino acids. V lost 5 bases and J lost 2, with 9 bases in between. Donors were nominally healthy when sampled, though unrecorded immune exposures were likely. The TCR sequence derives from a woman between 50 and 59 years old in good health and CMV-seropositive. The sequencing sample was made of PBMCs. The rearrangement joins TRBV30 to TRBJ1-1; possible D gene TRBD1, 6 bases. The CDR3 nucleotides read TGTGCCTGGGACAGGCTAAACACTGAAGCTTTCTTT. Translated, it gives CAWDRLNTEAFF. The entire variable domain, with the rest obtained from reference TRBV30 and TRBJ1-1, is as follows: SQTIHQWPATLVQPVGSPLSLECTVEGTSNPNLYWYRQAAGRGLQLLFYSVGIGQISSEVPQNLSASRPQDRQFILSSKKLLLSDSGFYLCAWDRLNTEAFFGQGTRLTVV.